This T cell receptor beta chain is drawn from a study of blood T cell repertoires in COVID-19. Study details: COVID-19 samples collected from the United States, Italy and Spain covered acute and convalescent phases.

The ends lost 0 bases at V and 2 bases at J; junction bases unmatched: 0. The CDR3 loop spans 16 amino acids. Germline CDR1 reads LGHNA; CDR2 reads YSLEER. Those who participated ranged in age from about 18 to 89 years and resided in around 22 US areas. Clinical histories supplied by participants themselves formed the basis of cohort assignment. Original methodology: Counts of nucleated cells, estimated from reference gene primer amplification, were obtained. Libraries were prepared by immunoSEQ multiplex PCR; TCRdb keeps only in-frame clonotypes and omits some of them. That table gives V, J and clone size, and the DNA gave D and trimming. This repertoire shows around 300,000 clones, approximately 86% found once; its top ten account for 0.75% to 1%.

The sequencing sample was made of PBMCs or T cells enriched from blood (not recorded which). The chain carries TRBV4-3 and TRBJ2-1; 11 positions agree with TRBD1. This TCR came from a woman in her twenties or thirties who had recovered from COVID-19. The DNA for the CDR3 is TGCGCCAGCAGCCAAGAGGGACAGGGGGCCTACAATGAGCAGTTCTTC. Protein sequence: CASSQEGQGAYNEQFF.